This T cell receptor beta chain was documented in a study of vaccination and CD4 T cells after COVID-19 (dated 2022 in TCRdb). Notes on the research overall: The convalescent cohort included six males and four females, with two Hispanic individuals, seven Caucasians, two Asians and one multiracial person. Two doses of either the Pfizer-BioNTech BNT162b2 vaccine (n=8) or the Moderna mRNA-1273 vaccine (n=2) were administered to participants. Post-COVID blood samples were collected from convalescent patients a median of about 92 days after diagnosis, with a range of roughly 30 to 170 days. Post-vaccine blood samples were obtained a median of around 74 days after the second vaccine dose, with a range of about 12 to 241 days. The cultures were stimulated with overlapping spike peptide pools from SARS-CoV-2 and from the common cold coronaviruses HCoV-NL63, HCoV-OC43 and HCoV-229E. Control cultures used a CEFX viral epitope pool as positive control, an HIV-1 Nef peptide pool as negative control, or no peptide. In fewer than 12 COVID-19 convalescent patients and a few infection-naive healthy vaccine recipients, researchers compared the spike-specific CD4+ TCR repertoire from before mRNA vaccination with the repertoire from after. General findings and caveats noted by the study authors: Among convalescent patients, a median around 89% of the SARS-CoV-2-reactive clones seen after vaccination appeared only after vaccination, which suggests priming specific to the vaccine. The study included relatively few convalescent patients and did not analyze early timepoints after natural infection. Although the median number of SARS-CoV-2-reactive clonotypes went up from around 20 after infection to more than 30 after vaccination, the increase was not significant. In convalescent patients, nearly all vaccine-specific clones (304 of 307) were found to be mono-reactive for SARS-CoV-2 spike rather than cross-reactive with common cold coronaviruses.

This clonotype has just a few counts. It has no known antigen specificity. One base away there is no much larger clone; base qualities are not given. V was cut back by 4 bases and J by 0 bases, leaving a gap of 7 bases between them. From a lookup of the germline V gene (reference sequence), CDR1 and CDR2 are MNHEY and SMNVEV. The CDR3 measures 13 amino acids from cysteine to phenylalanine. The entry retains the CDR3 DNA only, 39 bases that are in frame from base 1. The sample's treatment or condition label, decoded: approximately nine-day PBMC culture with coronavirus spike peptide pools or control peptides (ViraFEST assay). The study used the ViraFEST assay, which expanded antigen-specific T cells with peptide pools and then identified expanded clonotypes by TCR sequencing. Negative nucleocapsid antibody tests taken both before and after vaccination confirmed that the healthy vaccine recipients had no prior SARS-CoV-2 infection. PBMCs were cultured at a few million per well in IMDM supplemented with about 5% human AB serum and 8.5 to 10 IU/ml IL-2, with approximately 9.2 ug/ml peptide pools added. On days 3 and 7, half of the culture medium was replaced with fresh IL-2-containing medium. CD4+ T cells were isolated after approximately ten days of culture through negative selection using the EasySep CD4+ T cell isolation kit. Ficoll-Paque Plus gradient centrifugation was used to isolate PBMCs from whole blood, and the isolated PBMCs were then either used fresh or cryopreserved at -140C. Triplicate wells were generally used for each culture condition.

The library was generated by PCR. TCR sequencing of DNA from cultured CD4+ T cells used the Oncomine TCR Beta short-read assay at the Johns Hopkins FTIC core. Genomic DNA was extracted from the cultured CD4+ T cells with the QIAamp micro DNA kit. The Oncomine TCR Beta libraries from cultured CD4+ T cells were pooled using unique dual indexes and then sequenced on an Illumina iSeq 100. In the authors' own workflow: Non-productive sequences were removed, and CDR3s not starting with C, not ending with F or W, or shorter than 7 amino acids were discarded. Antigen-specific clonotypes were identified using the MANAFEST web application through comparison of peptide-stimulated wells with reference and other culture wells. To be called positive, a clone needed an FDR below 0.05, an odds ratio above 5, and a productive frequency above 0.1% in at least two of three replicate wells. Clonotypes that were significantly expanded in both SARS-CoV-2 spike wells and at least one common cold coronavirus spike condition were defined as cross-reactive. Similarity between CDR3 sequences was evaluated in R version 3.6.1 using Levenshtein distances (stringdist) and unrooted phylogenetic trees (ape). TCRdb ran its own pipeline on the public reads, namely fastp trimming at Q25 and MiXCR clone calling, and kept in-frame beta chains. Entries are consolidated by CDR3 protein sequence, retaining the most common genes and DNA. What appears here as the V and J calls and clone size reflects TCRdb's work, not the paper's. In this sample the table shows about 21,000 distinct CDR3 sequences, approximately 65% of which occur a single time. Clones ranked in the top ten supply approximately 22% of the sample.

The chain is made from TRBV27 and TRBJ2-7; there is no confident call for the D gene. This clonotype was obtained from a human donor who received a COVID-19 vaccine. This material consisted of CD4+ T cells from blood, cultured in vitro, taken before SARS-CoV-2 vaccination. The nucleotide sequence is given as TGTGCCAGCAGTTATACAAACTCCTACGAGCAGTACTTC. Its translation reads: CASSYTNSYEQYF.